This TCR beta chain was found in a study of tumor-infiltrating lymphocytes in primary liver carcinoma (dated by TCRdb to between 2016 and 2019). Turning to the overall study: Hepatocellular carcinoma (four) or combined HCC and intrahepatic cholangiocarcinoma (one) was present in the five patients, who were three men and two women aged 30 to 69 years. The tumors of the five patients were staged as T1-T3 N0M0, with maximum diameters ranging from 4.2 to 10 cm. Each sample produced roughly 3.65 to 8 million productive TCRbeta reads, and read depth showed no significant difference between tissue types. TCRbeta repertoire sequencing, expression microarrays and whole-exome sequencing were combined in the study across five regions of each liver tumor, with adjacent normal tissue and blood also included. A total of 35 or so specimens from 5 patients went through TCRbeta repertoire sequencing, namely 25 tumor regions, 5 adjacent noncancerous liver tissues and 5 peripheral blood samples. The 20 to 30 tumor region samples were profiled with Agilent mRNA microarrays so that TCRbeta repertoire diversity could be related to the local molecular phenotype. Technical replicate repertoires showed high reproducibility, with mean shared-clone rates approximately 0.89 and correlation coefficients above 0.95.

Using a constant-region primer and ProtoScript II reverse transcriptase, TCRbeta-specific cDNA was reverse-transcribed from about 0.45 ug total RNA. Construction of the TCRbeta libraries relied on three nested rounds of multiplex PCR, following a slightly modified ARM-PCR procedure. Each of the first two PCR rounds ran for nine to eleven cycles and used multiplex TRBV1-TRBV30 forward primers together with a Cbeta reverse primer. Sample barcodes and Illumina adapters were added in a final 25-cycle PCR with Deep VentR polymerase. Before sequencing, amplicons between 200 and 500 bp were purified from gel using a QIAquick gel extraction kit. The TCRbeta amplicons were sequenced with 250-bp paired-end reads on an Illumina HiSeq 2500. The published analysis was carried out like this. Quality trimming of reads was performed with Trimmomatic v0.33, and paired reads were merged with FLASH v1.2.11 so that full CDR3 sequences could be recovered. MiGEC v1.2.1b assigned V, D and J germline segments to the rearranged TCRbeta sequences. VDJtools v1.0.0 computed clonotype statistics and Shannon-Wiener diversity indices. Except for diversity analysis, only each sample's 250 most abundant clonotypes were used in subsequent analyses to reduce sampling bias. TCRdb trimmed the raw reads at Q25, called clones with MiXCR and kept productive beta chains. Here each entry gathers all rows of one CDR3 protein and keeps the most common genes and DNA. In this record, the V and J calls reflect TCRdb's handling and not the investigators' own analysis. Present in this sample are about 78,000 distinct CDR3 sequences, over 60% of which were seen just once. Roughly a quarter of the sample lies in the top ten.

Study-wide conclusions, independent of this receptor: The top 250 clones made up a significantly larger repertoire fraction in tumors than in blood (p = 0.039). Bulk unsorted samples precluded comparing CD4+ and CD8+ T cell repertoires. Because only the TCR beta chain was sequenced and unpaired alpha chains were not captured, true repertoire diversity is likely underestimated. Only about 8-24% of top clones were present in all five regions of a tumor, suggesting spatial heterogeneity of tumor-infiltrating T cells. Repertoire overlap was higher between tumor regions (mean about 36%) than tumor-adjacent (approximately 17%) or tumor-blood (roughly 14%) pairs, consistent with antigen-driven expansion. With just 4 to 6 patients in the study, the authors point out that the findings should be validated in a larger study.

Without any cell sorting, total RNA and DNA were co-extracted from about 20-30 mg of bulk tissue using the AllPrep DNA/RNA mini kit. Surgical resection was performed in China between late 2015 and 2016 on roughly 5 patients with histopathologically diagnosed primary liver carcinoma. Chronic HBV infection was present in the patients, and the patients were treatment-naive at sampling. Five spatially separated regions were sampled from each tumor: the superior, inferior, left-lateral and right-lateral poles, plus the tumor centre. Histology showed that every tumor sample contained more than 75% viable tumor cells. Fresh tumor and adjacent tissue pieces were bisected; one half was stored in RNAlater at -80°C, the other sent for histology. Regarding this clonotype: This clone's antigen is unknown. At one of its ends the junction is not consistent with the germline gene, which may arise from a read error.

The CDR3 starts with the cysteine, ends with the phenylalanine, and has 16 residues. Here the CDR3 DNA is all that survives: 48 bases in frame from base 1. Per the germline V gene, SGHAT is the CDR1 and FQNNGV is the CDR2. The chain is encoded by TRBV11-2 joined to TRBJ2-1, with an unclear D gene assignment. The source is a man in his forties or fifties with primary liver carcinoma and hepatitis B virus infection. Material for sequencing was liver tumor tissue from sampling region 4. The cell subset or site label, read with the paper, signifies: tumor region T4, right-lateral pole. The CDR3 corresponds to CPSSLYIGPAMGEQFF. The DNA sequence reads TGTCCCAGCAGCTTGTATATCGGACCAGCCATGGGTGAGCAGTTCTTC.